Sequencing of this T cell receptor (beta chain) was carried out in a study of blood T cell repertoires in COVID-19 (TCRdb year 2020). Regarding the study in general: Samples from collaborators originated in the United States, Italy and Spain and spanned both the acute and convalescent phases of COVID-19. The prospective study material was composed of cDNA or gDNA derived from T cells, B-cell-depleted T cells, or PBMCs. The dataset comprised deeply sampled blood TCRbeta repertoires from subjects exposed to, actively infected with, or recovered from COVID-19. A freely available public database, intended as a resource for researchers studying the immune response to SARS-CoV-2, is where the repertoires were released. Samples came from the ongoing ImmuneRACE study (first 160 participants) plus 1,254 subjects from 6 global collaborators. The sample metadata nearly always contained a de-identified subject ID, COVID-19 status, age in years and sex. Where HLA class I and class II types were available, the types were taken from metadata supplied by the sample provider, not from assay-based typing.

On this clone: Its antigen remains unidentified. No base quality information exists; no much larger clone differs at one position.

V loses 5 bases at its end and J loses 8 bases; junction bases beyond the gene matches: 9. The CDR3 spans 14 residues, from the cysteine through the phenylalanine. The sequence is cut down to CDR3 DNA, 42 bases in frame from base 1. The germline V gene (reference sequence) yields GTSNPN for CDR1 and SVGIG for CDR2. In the prospective study, participants were roughly 18 to 100 years old, resided in approximately 25 geographic areas of the United States, and were enrolled through a virtual design. To assign participants to cohorts, the prospective study relied on clinical history that participants themselves reported in a screening survey and a study questionnaire. For ImmuneRACE Cohort 3, a participant was defined as recovered based on two consecutive negative NP/OP PCR tests, clearance by a healthcare professional, or resolution of symptoms. In the prospective study, mobile phlebotomists collected whole blood, serum and a nasopharyngeal or oropharyngeal swab from each participant. Participants in the prospective study had the option to provide additional blood draws and questionnaires over a roughly 2-month period. Prospective study blood samples were shipped either frozen or at room temperature before DNA extraction.

TCRbeta CDR3 regions were amplified from genomic DNA using the immunoSEQ Assay, a bias-controlled multiplex PCR. On the authors' methods: Nucleated cell counts per sample were estimated from amplification of reference gene primers within the assay. Sequence reads were collapsed and filtered to measure the absolute abundance of every unique TCRbeta CDR3 rearrangement. For each sample, productive Simpson clonality was calculated as the square root of Simpson's diversity index across productive rearrangements. This immuneACCESS table, as held by TCRdb, lists in-frame sequences with V and J called but not all clones. Of the missing ones, under half trace to an unresolved V gene in checked studies; the others have no known cause. V, J and clone size are taken as reported in that table, and D and trimming were inferred from the DNA itself. This sample lists some 330,000 clones; approximately 90% were detected once. About 4% of the sample is taken by the ten largest.

Overall results and qualifications from the work: The quantity of clinical and demographic metadata differed by source and by participant and was supplied without curation.

Sequenced: PBMCs or T cells enriched from blood (not recorded which). This TCR derives from a man aged 25-40 years who had recovered from COVID-19. The chain is assembled from TRBV30 and TRBJ1-2; 12 bases in the junction line up with TRBD1. CDR3 protein: CAWERDRGPGGYTF. The DNA is TGTGCCTGGGAGAGGGACAGGGGGCCGGGAGGCTACACCTTC.